The subject of this entry is one TCR beta chain. The entry originates in a study of blood T cell repertoires in COVID-19. Overall study: T cells, B-cell-depleted T cells, or PBMCs supplied cDNA or gDNA.

The age range of participants was about 18 to 89 years, with residence in fewer than 25 US areas. The recovered donors of Cohort 3 showed two negative PCRs, clearance, or symptom resolution. The method was immunoSEQ multiplex PCR; TCRdb's version includes in-frame clones alone and lacks a portion of them. The profile shows around 300,000 clones, 80% to 90% of them singletons. This CDR3 is built from 14 residues. V was trimmed by 10 bases and J by 6 bases, leaving 21 bases between them. This clonotype was sampled from a woman younger than 30 who had recovered from COVID-19. Sample: PBMCs or T cells enriched from blood (not recorded which). V gene TRBV23-1 combines with J gene TRBJ1-1; D gene ambiguous. TRBV23-1 is recorded as an ORF, its role being uncertain. CDR3 amino acids: CATRCGRTGAEAFF. The CDR3 DNA is TGCGCCACCCGTTGCGGCAGAACTGGCGCTGAAGCTTTCTTT.